One sample yielded the 10 T cell receptor beta chains listed below, sequenced in a study of radiotherapy plus CTLA-4 blockade in lung cancer. Method: immunoSEQ multiplex PCR; TCRdb's copy keeps in-frame clones and lacks some. The data hold some 64,000 clones, with approximately 76% observed a single time. The source material was peripheral blood, sampled from a patient treated with radiotherapy plus ipilimumab. Source of these receptors: a human donor with non-small cell lung cancer whose response to radiotherapy plus ipilimumab could not be evaluated. Some clones in this sample may be carry-over from other donors' samples.

This clone was seen more than once but under ten times. The chain joins TRBV10-3 to TRBJ1-2, with D perhaps matching TRBD1 (6 bases). Germline loops: CDR1 ENHRY, CDR2 SYGVKD. V gave up 10 bases and J gave up 2 bases, with 11 bases separating them. There are 12 residues in the CDR3. The CDR3 region has the DNA TGTGCCACCAGACAGGAGAACTATGGCTACACCTTC. Translating it yields CATRQENYGYTF.

As regards this clone: Other nucleotide sequences from this sample produce the same CDR3. The chain carries TRBV5-6 and TRBJ2-3; 9 bases match TRBD2. After removal of 4 bases from V and 3 bases from J, the junction contained 6 bases not matched to a gene. Germline CDR1 SGHDT, CDR2 YYEEEE. The CDR3 is 15 residues long. The CDR3 here is CASSPGLAGTDTQYF. CDR3 in DNA: TGTGCCAGCAGCCCCGGGCTAGCGGGAACAGATACGCAGTATTTT.

This clone was detected only a few times. Other DNA sequences in the same sample also yield this CDR3. The chain links TRBV28 to TRBJ2-7, with 8 nucleotides matching TRBD1. There are 15 residues in the CDR3. J gave up 2 bases and V 6 bases, and 9 bases lay outside the gene matches. Germline V CDR1 and CDR2: MDHEN, SYDVKM. This chain's CDR3 is CASSGSGTGAYEQYF. CDR3 in DNA: TGTGCCAGCAGCGGTAGTGGGACAGGAGCCTACGAGCAGTACTTC.

The chain carries TRBV6-6 and TRBJ2-1; D call uncertain. V was clipped by 0 bases and J by 9 bases, with 9 bases between them. The CDR3 consists of 13 residues. Germline assignment: CDR1 MNHNY and CDR2 SVGAGI (reference sequence). Written as DNA, the CDR3 is TGTGCCAGCAGTTACTCGCAGCGAAGTGAGCAGTTCTTC. Translation gives CASSYSQRSEQFF.

V gene TRBV7-9 combines with J gene TRBJ2-7; the D gene is possibly TRBD2 (6 bases). This CDR3 has 13 residues. Trimming cost V 5 bases and J 6 bases, with 14 bases left between them. Per germline, CDR1 SEHNR and CDR2 FQNEAQ (reference sequence). For the CDR3, the DNA is TGTGCCAGCAGCCCGGAGCGGGTAAGCGAGCAGTACTTC. It specifies CASSPERVSEQYF.

The chain uses TRBV9 and TRBJ1-1, with a possible D match to TRBD1 (5 bases). CDR3 length: 14 amino acids. Germline-derived CDR1 and CDR2 are SGDLS and YYNGEE. Trimming took off 0 bases at V and 3 bases at J, with 9 bases between the two ends. CDR3 loop: CASSVATGDTEAFF. The CDR3 nucleotides are TGTGCCAGCAGCGTAGCTACGGGGGACACTGAAGCTTTCTTT.

The chain uses TRBV25-1 and TRBJ2-7; D is perhaps TRBD1 (5 bases). Germline loops: CDR1 MGHDK, CDR2 SYGVNS. V shed 2 bases and J shed 0 bases, with 8 bases lying between them. The CDR3 has 14 residues. The CDR3: CASSEPDSSYEQYF. CDR3 nucleotides: TGTGCCAGCAGTGAACCAGACAGCTCCTACGAGCAGTACTTC.

This clone has a handful of counts. This chain links TRBV6-5 with TRBJ2-1, with TRBD1 matching over 7 bases. The germline V gene has CDR1 MNHEY and CDR2 SVGAGI. The junction had 9 bases not matched to a gene; V was cut back by 5 bases and J by 5 bases. CDR3 length: 15 amino acids. CDR3 protein: CASSLSGTVHNEQFF. DNA of the CDR3: TGTGCCAGCAGTCTCTCCGGGACAGTACACAATGAGCAGTTCTTC.

V and J are TRBV5-1 and TRBJ2-3; tentative D call: TRBD2 (5 bases). The CDR3 totals 15 residues. Germline V CDR1 and CDR2: SGHRS, YFSETQ. Deletions cut 1 base from V and 2 bases from J, with 11 bases between. DNA for the CDR3: TGCGCCAGCAGCTTGTGGGGTAGCGTCACAGATACGCAGTATTTT. Translated: CASSLWGSVTDTQYF.

The chain has TRBV7-9 and TRBJ2-4; perhaps TRBD2 as D (5 bases). Trimming pared 5 bases from V and 9 bases from J, leaving 5 bases between. The CDR3 is made up of 10 amino acids. Germline assignment: CDR1 SEHNR and CDR2 FQNEAQ (reference sequence). CDR3 amino acids: CASSGSIQYF. In DNA, the CDR3 is TGTGCCAGCAGCGGGAGCATTCAGTACTTC.